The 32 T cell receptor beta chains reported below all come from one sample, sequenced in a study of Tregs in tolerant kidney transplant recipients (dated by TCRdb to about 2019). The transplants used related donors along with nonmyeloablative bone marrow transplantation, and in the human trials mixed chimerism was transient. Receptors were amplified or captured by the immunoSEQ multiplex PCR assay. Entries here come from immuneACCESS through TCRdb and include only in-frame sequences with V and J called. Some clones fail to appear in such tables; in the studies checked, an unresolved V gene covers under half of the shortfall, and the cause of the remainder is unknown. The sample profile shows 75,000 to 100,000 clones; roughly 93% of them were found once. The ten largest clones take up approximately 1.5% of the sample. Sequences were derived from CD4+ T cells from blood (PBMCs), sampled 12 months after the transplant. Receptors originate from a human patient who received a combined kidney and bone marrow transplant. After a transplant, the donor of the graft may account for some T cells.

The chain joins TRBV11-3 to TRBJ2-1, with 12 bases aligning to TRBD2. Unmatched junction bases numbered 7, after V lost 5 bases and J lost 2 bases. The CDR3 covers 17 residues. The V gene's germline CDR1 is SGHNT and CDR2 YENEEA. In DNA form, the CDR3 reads TGTGCCAGCAGCCCTGGTAGGACTAGCGGGACCTACAATGAGCAGTTCTTC. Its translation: CASSPGRTSGTYNEQFF.

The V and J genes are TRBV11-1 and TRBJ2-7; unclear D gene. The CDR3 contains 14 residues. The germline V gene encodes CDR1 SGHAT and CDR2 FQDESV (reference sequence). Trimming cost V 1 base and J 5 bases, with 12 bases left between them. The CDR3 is CASSLDFTSDEQYF. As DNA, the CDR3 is TGTGCCAGCAGCTTAGATTTCACGTCAGACGAGCAGTACTTC.

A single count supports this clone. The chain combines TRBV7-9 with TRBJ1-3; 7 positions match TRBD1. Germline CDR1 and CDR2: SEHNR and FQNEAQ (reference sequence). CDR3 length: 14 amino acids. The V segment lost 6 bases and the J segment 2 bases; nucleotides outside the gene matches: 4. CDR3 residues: CASSPRGPGNTIYF. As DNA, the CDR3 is TGTGCCAGCAGTCCTAGGGGGCCTGGAAACACCATATATTTT.

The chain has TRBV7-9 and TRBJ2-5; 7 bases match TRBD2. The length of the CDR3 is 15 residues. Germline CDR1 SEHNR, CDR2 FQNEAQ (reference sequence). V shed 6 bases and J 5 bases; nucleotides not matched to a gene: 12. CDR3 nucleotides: TGTGCCAGCAGGTTTCACGGGACTACCCTGGAGACCCAGTACTTC. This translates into CASRFHGTTLETQYF.

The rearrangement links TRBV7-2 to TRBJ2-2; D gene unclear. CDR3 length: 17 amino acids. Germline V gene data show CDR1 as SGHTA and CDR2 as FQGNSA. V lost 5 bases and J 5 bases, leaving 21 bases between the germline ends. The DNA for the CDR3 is TGTGCCAGCAGCCGTAAGGCGCAGGAACAATGGACCGGGGAGCTGTTTTTT. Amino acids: CASSRKAQEQWTGELFF.

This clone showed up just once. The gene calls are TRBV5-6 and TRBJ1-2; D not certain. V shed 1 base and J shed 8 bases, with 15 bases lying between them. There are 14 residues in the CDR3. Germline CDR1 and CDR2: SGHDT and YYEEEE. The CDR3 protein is CASSLLFTLRGYTF. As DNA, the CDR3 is TGTGCCAGCAGCTTGCTTTTCACCCTCCGGGGCTACACCTTC.

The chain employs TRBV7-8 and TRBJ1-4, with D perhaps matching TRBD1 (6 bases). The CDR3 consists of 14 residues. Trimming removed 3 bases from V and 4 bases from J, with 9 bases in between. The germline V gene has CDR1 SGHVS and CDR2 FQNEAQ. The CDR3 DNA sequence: TGTGCCAGCAGCTTTCGGACAGTTAATGAAAAACTGTTTTTT. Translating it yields CASSFRTVNEKLFF.

The CDR3 loop reads CASSNLGLAGPYEQYF. In DNA, the CDR3 is TGTGCCAGCAGCAATCTGGGACTAGCGGGTCCTTACGAGCAGTACTTC. The chain employs TRBV21-1 and TRBJ2-5; the table calls TRBD2, which could not be checked here. Gene TRBJ2-7 matches the end of the DNA better, so the J call may be wrong. TRBV21-1 constitutes a pseudogene. CDR3 length: 16 amino acids.

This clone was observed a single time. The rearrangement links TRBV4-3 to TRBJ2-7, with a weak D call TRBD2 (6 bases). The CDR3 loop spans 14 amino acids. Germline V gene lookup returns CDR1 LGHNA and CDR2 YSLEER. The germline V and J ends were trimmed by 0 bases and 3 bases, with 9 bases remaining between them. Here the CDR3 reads CASSQDSRGYEQYF. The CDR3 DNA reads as TGCGCCAGCAGCCAAGACTCGCGGGGCTACGAGCAGTACTTC.

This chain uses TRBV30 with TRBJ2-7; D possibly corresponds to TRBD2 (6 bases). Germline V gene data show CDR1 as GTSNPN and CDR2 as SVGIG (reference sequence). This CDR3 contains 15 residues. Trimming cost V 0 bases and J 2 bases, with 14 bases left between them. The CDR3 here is CAWSVPGPSAYEQYF. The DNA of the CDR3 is TGTGCCTGGAGTGTACCTGGGCCTAGCGCCTACGAGCAGTACTTC.

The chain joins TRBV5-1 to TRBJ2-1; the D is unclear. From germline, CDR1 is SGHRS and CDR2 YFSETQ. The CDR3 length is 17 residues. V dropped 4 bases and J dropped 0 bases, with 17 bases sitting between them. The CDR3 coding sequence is TGCGCCAGCAGCCCGAACTACCCGCGACCCTCCTACAATGAGCAGTTCTTC. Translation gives CASSPNYPRPSYNEQFF.

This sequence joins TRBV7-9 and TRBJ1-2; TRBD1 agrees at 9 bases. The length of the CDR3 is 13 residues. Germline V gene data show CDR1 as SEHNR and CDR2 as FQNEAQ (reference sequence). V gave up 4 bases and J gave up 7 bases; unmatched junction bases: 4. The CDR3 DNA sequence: TGTGCCAGCAGCTACGGACAGGGGAGTGGCTACACCTTC. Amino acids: CASSYGQGSGYTF. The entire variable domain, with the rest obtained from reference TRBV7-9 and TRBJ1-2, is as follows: DTGVSQNPRHKITKRGQNVTFRCDPISEHNRLYWYRQTLGQGPEFLTYFQNEAQLEKSRLLSDRFSAERPKGSFSTLEIQRTEQGDSAMYLCASSYGQGSGYTFGSGTRLTVV.

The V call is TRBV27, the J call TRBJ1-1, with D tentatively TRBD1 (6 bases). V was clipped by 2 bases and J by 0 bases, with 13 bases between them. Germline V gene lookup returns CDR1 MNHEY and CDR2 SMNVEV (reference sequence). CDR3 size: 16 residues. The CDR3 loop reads CASSLILGGMNTEAFF. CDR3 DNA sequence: TGTGCCAGCAGTTTAATTTTAGGGGGTATGAACACTGAAGCTTTCTTT.

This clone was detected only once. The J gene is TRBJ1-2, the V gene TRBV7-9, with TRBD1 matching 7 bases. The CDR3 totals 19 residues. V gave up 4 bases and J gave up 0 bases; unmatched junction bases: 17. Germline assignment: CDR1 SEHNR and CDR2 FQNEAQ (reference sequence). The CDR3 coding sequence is TGTGCCAGCAGCTCTTACCAACCCTTCGACAGGGTCCCTAACTATGGCTACACCTTC. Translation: CASSSYQPFDRVPNYGYTF.

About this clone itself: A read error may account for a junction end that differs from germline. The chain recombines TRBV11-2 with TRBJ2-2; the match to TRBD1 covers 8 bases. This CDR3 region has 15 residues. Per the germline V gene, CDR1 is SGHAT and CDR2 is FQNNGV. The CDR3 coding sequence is TGTGCCAGCGGAAAGCAGGGGGCGAACACCGGGAAGCTGTTTTTT. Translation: CASGKQGANTGKLFF.

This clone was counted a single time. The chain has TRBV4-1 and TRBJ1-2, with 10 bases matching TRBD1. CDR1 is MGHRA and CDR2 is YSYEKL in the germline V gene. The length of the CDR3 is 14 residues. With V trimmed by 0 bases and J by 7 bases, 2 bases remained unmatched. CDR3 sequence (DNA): TGCGCCAGCAGCCAAGATCGGGACAGGGGTGGCTACACCTTC. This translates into CASSQDRDRGGYTF.

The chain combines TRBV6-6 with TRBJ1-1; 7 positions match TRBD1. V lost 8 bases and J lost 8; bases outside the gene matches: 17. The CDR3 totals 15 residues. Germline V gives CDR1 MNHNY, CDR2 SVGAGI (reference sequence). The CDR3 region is CASHDRERRQQEAFF. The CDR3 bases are TGTGCCAGCCACGACAGGGAAAGGCGACAACAAGAAGCTTTCTTT.

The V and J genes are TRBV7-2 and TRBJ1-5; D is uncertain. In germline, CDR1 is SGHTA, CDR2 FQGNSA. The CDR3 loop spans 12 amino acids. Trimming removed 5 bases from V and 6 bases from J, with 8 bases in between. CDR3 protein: CASSPSGQPQHF. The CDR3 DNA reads TGTGCCAGCAGCCCATCCGGTCAGCCCCAGCATTTT.

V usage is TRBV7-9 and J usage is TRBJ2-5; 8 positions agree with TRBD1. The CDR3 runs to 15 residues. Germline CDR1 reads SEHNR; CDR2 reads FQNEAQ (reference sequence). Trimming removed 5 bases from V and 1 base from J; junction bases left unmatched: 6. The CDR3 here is CASSLGDRTQETQYF. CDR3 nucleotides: TGTGCCAGCAGCCTAGGGGACAGGACCCAAGAGACCCAGTACTTC.

The CDR3 here is CASTTRDYGGSGANVLTF. CDR3 in DNA: TGTGCCAGCACCACCCGGGACTACGGCGGCTCTGGGGCCAACGTCCTGACTTTC. This chain joins TRBV4-2 and TRBJ2-6; 7 bases agree with TRBD2. This CDR3 is built from 18 residues. Losses at the gene ends were 7 bases for V and 0 bases for J; bases not matched to a gene: 12. The germline V gene encodes CDR1 LGHNA and CDR2 YNFKEQ.

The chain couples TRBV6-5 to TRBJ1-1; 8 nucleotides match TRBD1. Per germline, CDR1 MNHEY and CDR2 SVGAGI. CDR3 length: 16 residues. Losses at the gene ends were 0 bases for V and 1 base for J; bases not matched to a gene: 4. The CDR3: CASSYSTTGGNTEAFF. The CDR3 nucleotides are TGTGCCAGCAGTTACTCCACAACAGGGGGGAACACTGAAGCTTTCTTT.

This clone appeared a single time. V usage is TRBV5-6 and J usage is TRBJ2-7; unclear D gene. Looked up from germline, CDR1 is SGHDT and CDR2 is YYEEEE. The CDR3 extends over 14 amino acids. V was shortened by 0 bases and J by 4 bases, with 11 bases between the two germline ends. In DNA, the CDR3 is TGTGCCAGCAGCTTGGGCGTCTCTCCTTACGAGCAGTACTTC. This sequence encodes CASSLGVSPYEQYF.

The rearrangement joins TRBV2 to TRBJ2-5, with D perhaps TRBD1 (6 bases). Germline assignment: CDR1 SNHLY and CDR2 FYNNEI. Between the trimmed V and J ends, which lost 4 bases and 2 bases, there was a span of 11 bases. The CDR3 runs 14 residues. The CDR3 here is CASSGGQLQETQYF. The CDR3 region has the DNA TGTGCCAGCAGTGGCGGACAGCTTCAAGAGACCCAGTACTTC.

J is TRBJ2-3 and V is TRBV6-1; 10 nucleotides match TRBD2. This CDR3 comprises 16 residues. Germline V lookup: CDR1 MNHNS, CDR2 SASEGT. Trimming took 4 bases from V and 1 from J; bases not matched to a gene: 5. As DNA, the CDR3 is TGTGCCAGCAGTGTACACGGGACTAGCGGCACAGATACGCAGTATTTT. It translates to CASSVHGTSGTDTQYF.

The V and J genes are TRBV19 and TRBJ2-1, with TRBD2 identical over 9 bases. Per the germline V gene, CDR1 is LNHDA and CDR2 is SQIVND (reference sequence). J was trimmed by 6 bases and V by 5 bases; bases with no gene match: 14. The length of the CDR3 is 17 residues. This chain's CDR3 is CASSLQLGLAVINEQFF. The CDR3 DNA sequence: TGTGCCAGTAGTTTACAGCTGGGACTAGCCGTCATCAATGAGCAGTTCTTC.

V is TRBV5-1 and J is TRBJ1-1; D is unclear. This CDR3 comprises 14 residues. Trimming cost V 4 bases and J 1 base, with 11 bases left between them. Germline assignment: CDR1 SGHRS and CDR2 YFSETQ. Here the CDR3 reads CASSTTPGNTEAFF. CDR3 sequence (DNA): TGCGCCAGCAGCACCACGCCGGGGAACACTGAAGCTTTCTTT. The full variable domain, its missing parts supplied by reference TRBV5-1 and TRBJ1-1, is KAGVTQTPRYLIKTRGQQVTLSCSPISGHRSVSWYQQTPGQGLQFLFEYFSETQRNKGNFPGRFSGRQFSNSRSEMNVSTLELGDSALYLCASSTTPGNTEAFFGQGTRLTVV.

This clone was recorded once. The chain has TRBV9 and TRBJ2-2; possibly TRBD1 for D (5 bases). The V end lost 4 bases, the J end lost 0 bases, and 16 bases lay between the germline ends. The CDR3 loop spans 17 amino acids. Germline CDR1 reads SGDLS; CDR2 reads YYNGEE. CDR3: CASSLIPRVPNTGELFF. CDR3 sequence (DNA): TGTGCCAGCAGCCTAATTCCCAGGGTTCCGAACACCGGGGAGCTGTTTTTT.

DNA for the CDR3: TGTGCCTGGAAGGGGGCAAGTTCACCCCTCCACTTT. This gives the protein CAWKGASSPLHF. The V and J genes are TRBV30 and TRBJ1-6, with 7 positions matching TRBD1. Germline V gives CDR1 GTSNPN, CDR2 SVGIG (reference sequence). The CDR3 contains 12 residues. V trimming: 4 bases; J trimming: 9 bases; junction bases outside the gene matches: 3.

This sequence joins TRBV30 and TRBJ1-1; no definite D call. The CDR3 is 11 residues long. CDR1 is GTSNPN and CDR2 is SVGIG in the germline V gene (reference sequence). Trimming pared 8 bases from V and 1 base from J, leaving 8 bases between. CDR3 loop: CALERNTEAFF. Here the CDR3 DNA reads TGTGCCCTAGAGAGGAACACTGAAGCTTTCTTT.

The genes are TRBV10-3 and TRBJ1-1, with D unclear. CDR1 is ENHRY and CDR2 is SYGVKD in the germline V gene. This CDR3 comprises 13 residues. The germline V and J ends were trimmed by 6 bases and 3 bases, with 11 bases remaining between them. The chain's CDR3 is CAIRLREDTEAFF. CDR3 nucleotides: TGTGCCATCAGATTACGAGAGGACACTGAAGCTTTCTTT.

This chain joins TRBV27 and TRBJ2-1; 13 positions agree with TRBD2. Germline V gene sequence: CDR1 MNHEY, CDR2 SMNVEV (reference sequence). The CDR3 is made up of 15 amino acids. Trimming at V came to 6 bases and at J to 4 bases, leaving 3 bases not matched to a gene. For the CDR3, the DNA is TGTGCCAGCAGCAGGACTAGCGGGGGATACAATGAGCAGTTCTTC. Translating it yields CASSRTSGGYNEQFF.

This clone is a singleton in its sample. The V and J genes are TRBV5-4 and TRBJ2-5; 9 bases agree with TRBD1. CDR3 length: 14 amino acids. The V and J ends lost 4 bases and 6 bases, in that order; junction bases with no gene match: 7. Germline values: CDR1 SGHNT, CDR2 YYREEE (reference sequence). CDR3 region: CASSPGQGGKTQYF. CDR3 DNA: TGTGCCAGCAGCCCGGGACAGGGAGGGAAGACCCAGTACTTC. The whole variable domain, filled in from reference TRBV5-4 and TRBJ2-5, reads ETGVTQSPTHLIKTRGQQVTLRCSSQSGHNTVSWYQQALGQGPQFIFQYYREEENGRGNFPPRFSGLQFPNYSSELNVNALELDDSALYLCASSPGQGGKTQYFGPGTRLLVL.